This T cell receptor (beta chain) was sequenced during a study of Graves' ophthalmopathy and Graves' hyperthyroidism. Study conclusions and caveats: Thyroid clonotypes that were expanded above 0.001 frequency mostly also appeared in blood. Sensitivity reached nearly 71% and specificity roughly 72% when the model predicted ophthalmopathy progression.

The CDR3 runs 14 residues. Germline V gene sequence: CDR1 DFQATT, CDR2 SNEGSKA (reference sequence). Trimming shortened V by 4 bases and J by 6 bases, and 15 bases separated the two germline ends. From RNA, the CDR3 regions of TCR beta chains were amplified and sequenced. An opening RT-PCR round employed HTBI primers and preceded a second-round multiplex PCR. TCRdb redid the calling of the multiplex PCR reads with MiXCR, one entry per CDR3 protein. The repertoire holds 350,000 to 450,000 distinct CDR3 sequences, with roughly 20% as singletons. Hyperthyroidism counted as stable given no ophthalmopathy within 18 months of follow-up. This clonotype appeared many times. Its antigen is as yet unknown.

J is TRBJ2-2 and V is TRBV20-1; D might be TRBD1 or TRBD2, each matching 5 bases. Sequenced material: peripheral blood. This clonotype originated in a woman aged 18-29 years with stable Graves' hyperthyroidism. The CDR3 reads CSATGTVNPGELFF. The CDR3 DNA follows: TGCAGTGCTACCGGGACGGTAAATCCCGGGGAGCTGTTTTTT.